These 24 T cell receptor beta chains were sequenced from one sample in a study of shared clonotypes between healthy human individuals. Some clones are missing from TCRdb's copy, which holds only in-frame ones; the method was immunoSEQ multiplex PCR. Of hundreds of thousands of clones listed, about 74% were seen once; the top ten hold over 1.5%. Sequenced material: memory CD4+ T cells sorted from blood. The sample's subset: CD45RA-negative fraction. The receptors were gathered from a woman in her thirties in good health.

The chain carries TRBV7-8 and TRBJ2-2; no clear D gene. CDR3 size: 18 residues. Germline lookup yields CDR1 SGHVS and CDR2 FQNEAQ. The ends were cut back, 2 bases at V and 0 bases at J, with 16 bases in the middle. The CDR3 DNA sequence: TGTGCCAGCAGCTTACTTGGGCTCGCGAGCGCGAACACCGGGGAGCTGTTTTTT. Amino acid sequence: CASSLLGLASANTGELFF.

This clone was counted once. The rearrangement uses TRBV7-9 and TRBJ2-1; D may be TRBD2 (5 bases). With 6 bases removed from V and 4 bases from J, the gap between germline ends came to 16 bases. From germline, CDR1 is SEHNR and CDR2 FQNEAQ (reference sequence). The CDR3 length is 15 residues. As DNA, the CDR3 is TGTGCCAGCAGTCATGACGCTAGCCGTTACAATGAGCAGTTCTTC. This codes for CASSHDASRYNEQFF.

As concerns this clone: The same CDR3 also results from other DNA sequences found in this sample. The chain links TRBV9 to TRBJ2-5, with TRBD2 identical over 7 bases. V was clipped by 4 bases and J by 5 bases; unmatched bases: 2. CDR3 length equals 12 residues. Germline V gene lookup returns CDR1 SGDLS and CDR2 YYNGEE. The CDR3 region is CASSPGGETQYF. The CDR3 DNA reads as TGTGCCAGCAGCCCCGGGGGGGAGACCCAGTACTTC.

The chain recombines TRBV30 with TRBJ1-5; TRBD1 might be the D (6 bases). Trimming stripped 3 bases from V and 4 bases from J, with 13 bases between. Looked up from germline, CDR1 is GTSNPN and CDR2 is SVGIG (reference sequence). The CDR3 has 14 residues. The CDR3 is CAWRVGQSNQPQHF. CDR3 DNA: TGTGCCTGGAGGGTAGGACAGAGTAATCAGCCCCAGCATTTT.

This clone appeared a single time. V is TRBV5-1 and J is TRBJ2-1; the match to TRBD2 covers 10 bases. In germline, CDR1 is SGHRS, CDR2 YFSETQ. With V trimmed by 3 bases and J by 5 bases, 5 bases remained unmatched. The CDR3 covers 15 residues. The CDR3 spells CASSWVAGGNNEQFF. CDR3 nucleotide sequence: TGCGCCAGCAGCTGGGTAGCGGGGGGAAACAATGAGCAGTTCTTC.

This clone came up once. The chain carries TRBV6-5 and TRBJ1-1; TRBD1 is a possible D gene (5 bases). Germline CDR1 and CDR2: MNHEY and SVGAGI. The V end was cut by 6 bases, the J end by 3 bases, with 17 bases between. The CDR3 runs 15 residues. CDR3 amino acids: CASSKSKWGDTEAFF. The CDR3 bases are TGTGCCAGCAGCAAAAGTAAATGGGGGGACACTGAAGCTTTCTTT.

The V gene is TRBV2, the J gene TRBJ2-2; 7 bases align to TRBD1. CDR3 size: 15 residues. The ends lost 3 bases at V and 5 bases at J; junction bases unmatched: 6. In germline, CDR1 is SNHLY, CDR2 FYNNEI. The CDR3 DNA sequence: TGTGCCAGCAGTGATAACAGGGGCGGGACCGGGGAGCTGTTTTTT. It translates to CASSDNRGGTGELFF.

V is TRBV6-1 and J is TRBJ2-1; 8 bases fit TRBD1. The CDR3 totals 15 residues. Trimming took 7 bases from V and 0 from J; bases not matched to a gene: 5. Per the germline V gene, CDR1 is MNHNS and CDR2 is SASEGT. CDR3 DNA: TGTGCCAGCAACTCTGACAGGGGCTCCTACAATGAGCAGTTCTTC. It is translated as CASNSDRGSYNEQFF.

In its sample, this clone was seen many times. V and J are TRBV19 and TRBJ1-5; 7 positions agree with TRBD1. V shed 6 bases and J 4 bases; nucleotides not matched to a gene: 6. Germline values: CDR1 LNHDA, CDR2 SQIVND (reference sequence). This CDR3 spans 14 amino acids. CDR3 protein: CASSRTTGNQPQHF. DNA for the CDR3: TGTGCCAGTAGCAGAACGACAGGGAATCAGCCCCAGCATTTT.

J is TRBJ2-7 and V is TRBV20-1; possible D gene TRBD2, 5 bases. The germline gives CDR1 DFQATT, CDR2 SNEGSKA (reference sequence). V was clipped by 3 bases and J by 2 bases, with 5 bases between them. The CDR3 has 11 residues. Written as DNA, the CDR3 is TGCAGTGCTAGCGGGGCCTACGAGCAGTACTTC. Its protein product is CSASGAYEQYF.

This clone was counted a few times. The genes are TRBV5-1 and TRBJ2-7; the match to TRBD2 covers 12 bases. With V trimmed by 4 bases and J by 6 bases, 8 bases remained unmatched. CDR1 is SGHRS and CDR2 is YFSETQ in the germline V gene. This CDR3 is 15 amino acids long. CDR3: CASSDVTSGSSEQYF. The DNA for the CDR3 is TGCGCCAGCAGCGATGTGACTAGCGGGAGTAGCGAGCAGTACTTC. Complete variable domain (other parts from reference TRBV5-1 and TRBJ2-7): KAGVTQTPRYLIKTRGQQVTLSCSPISGHRSVSWYQQTPGQGLQFLFEYFSETQRNKGNFPGRFSGRQFSNSRSEMNVSTLELGDSALYLCASSDVTSGSSEQYFGPGTRLTVT.

The V gene is TRBV28, the J gene TRBJ2-7; perhaps TRBD2 as D (5 bases). From germline, CDR1 is MDHEN and CDR2 SYDVKM. Trimming pared 5 bases from V and 5 bases from J, leaving 7 bases between. This CDR3 spans 11 amino acids. CDR3 sequence: CASSLAHEQYF. DNA of the CDR3: TGTGCCAGCAGTCTAGCCCACGAGCAGTACTTC.

The chain carries TRBV13 and TRBJ2-7, with 7 bases identical to TRBD1. J was trimmed by 1 base and V by 5 bases; bases with no gene match: 8. CDR1 is PRHDT and CDR2 is FYEKMQ in the germline V gene (reference sequence). The CDR3 loop spans 15 amino acids. The CDR3 DNA reads TGTGCCAGCAGCCCGCGACAGGGCTCATCCTACGAGCAGTACTTC. Protein sequence: CASSPRQGSSYEQYF.

V is TRBV7-3 and J is TRBJ2-3, with 9 nucleotides matching TRBD2. The CDR3 contains 16 residues. Germline CDR1 reads SGHTA; CDR2 reads FQGTGA. Unmatched junction bases numbered 8, after V lost 2 bases and J lost 5 bases. The CDR3 here is CASSLGAGGARDTQYF. CDR3 coding DNA: TGTGCCAGCAGCTTAGGGGCGGGAGGGGCGAGAGATACGCAGTATTTT.

This clone was seen only a few times. The CDR3 loop reads CASTHSSRDGANYGYTF. The CDR3 DNA sequence: TGTGCCAGCACCCATTCCTCACGCGACGGAGCTAACTATGGCTACACCTTC. The chain carries TRBV18 and TRBJ1-2, with D unclear. There are 17 residues in the CDR3. CDR1 and CDR2 from the germline V gene are KGHSH and LQKENI. V lost 8 bases, J lost 0 bases, and 22 bases lay in between.

This clone has just one count. The chain is built from TRBV7-9 and TRBJ2-2; 8 positions agree with TRBD1. The CDR3 has 15 residues. Germline CDR1 and CDR2: SEHNR and FQNEAQ (reference sequence). The V segment lost 1 base and the J segment 7 bases; nucleotides outside the gene matches: 5. The CDR3 sequence: CASSLGTGRSGELFF. The CDR3 region has the DNA TGTGCCAGCAGCTTAGGGACAGGGCGGAGCGGGGAGCTGTTTTTT.

The chain joins TRBV5-1 to TRBJ2-1; D is uncertain. V shed 5 bases and J shed 3 bases, with 15 bases lying between them. This CDR3 is 15 amino acids long. CDR1 SGHRS and CDR2 YFSETQ come from the germline V gene. The CDR3 DNA reads as TGCGCCAGCAGTGCCCCGCGGCCTAACTACAATGAGCAGTTCTTC. Translating gives CASSAPRPNYNEQFF. Full variable domain (outside the CDR3, taken from reference TRBV5-1 and TRBJ2-1): KAGVTQTPRYLIKTRGQQVTLSCSPISGHRSVSWYQQTPGQGLQFLFEYFSETQRNKGNFPGRFSGRQFSNSRSEMNVSTLELGDSALYLCASSAPRPNYNEQFFGPGTRLTVL.

This chain connects TRBV5-8 to TRBJ2-5, with D hard to call. This CDR3 spans 11 amino acids. Trimming took 5 bases from V and 4 from J, leaving 6 bases between them. Looked up from germline, CDR1 is SGHTS and CDR2 is YDEGEE. The chain's CDR3 is CASRGRETQYF. The CDR3 bases are TGTGCCAGCAGAGGAAGAGAGACCCAGTACTTC.

A word on this clone: This CDR3 is also generated by other DNA sequences in the sample. The chain uses TRBV9 and TRBJ2-1; weak D call: TRBD2 (6 bases). V gave up 3 bases and J gave up 1 base, with 8 bases separating them. The CDR3 runs 14 residues. Per germline, CDR1 SGDLS and CDR2 YYNGEE. The CDR3 bases are TGTGCCAGCAGCGCAGGGACTTCCTACAATGAGCAGTTCTTC. It specifies CASSAGTSYNEQFF.

The V gene is TRBV5-1, the J gene TRBJ2-7; D is perhaps TRBD1 (5 bases). The CDR3 loop spans 15 amino acids. Germline V gives CDR1 SGHRS, CDR2 YFSETQ. Trimming took 4 bases from V and 1 from J, leaving 15 bases between them. The CDR3 spells CASSPQGTRSYEQYF. CDR3 DNA sequence: TGCGCCAGCAGCCCCCAGGGCACCCGATCCTACGAGCAGTACTTC. Using reference TRBV5-1 and TRBJ2-7 for the parts outside the CDR3, the full variable domain is KAGVTQTPRYLIKTRGQQVTLSCSPISGHRSVSWYQQTPGQGLQFLFEYFSETQRNKGNFPGRFSGRQFSNSRSEMNVSTLELGDSALYLCASSPQGTRSYEQYFGPGTRLTVT.

This clone was seen a handful of times. CDR3 DNA: TGTGCCAGCAGTGCACTAGGACAGAACACTGAAGCTTTCTTT. It codes for CASSALGQNTEAFF. The J gene is TRBJ1-1, the V gene TRBV25-1, with a possible D match to TRBD1 (5 bases). Trimming took 4 bases from V and 1 from J, leaving 10 bases between them. The CDR3 has 14 amino acids. CDR1 and CDR2 (germline): MGHDK, SYGVNS.

The CDR3 DNA sequence: TGTGCCAGCAGTGCGGACGGGAGGGCCGGGGGGGAGACCCAGTACTTC. This translates into CASSADGRAGGETQYF. The rearrangement uses TRBV25-1 and TRBJ2-5, with 8 nucleotides matching TRBD2. Per germline, CDR1 MGHDK and CDR2 SYGVNS. Trimming took 4 bases from V and 5 from J; bases not matched to a gene: 12. This CDR3 region has 16 residues.

The V and J genes are TRBV19 and TRBJ1-4, with D uncertain. CDR1 is LNHDA and CDR2 is SQIVND in the germline V gene (reference sequence). The CDR3 contains 13 residues. V was trimmed by 6 bases and J by 4 bases, leaving 9 bases between them. The DNA of the CDR3 is TGTGCCAGTAGGAAAGGGAATAATGAAAAACTGTTTTTT. It specifies CASRKGNNEKLFF.

The chain joins TRBV27 to TRBJ2-1; 10 nucleotides line up with TRBD2. The CDR3 is 12 residues long. After removal of 3 bases from V and 14 bases from J, the junction contained 4 bases not matched to a gene. Germline-derived CDR1 and CDR2 are MNHEY and SMNVEV (reference sequence). The CDR3 DNA is TGTGCCAGCAGTTTTACTAGCGGGACGGAGTTCTTC. This encodes CASSFTSGTEFF.